The 21 T cell receptor beta chains in this list originate from one sample, sequenced in a study of T cells in Graves' hyperthyroidism and ophthalmopathy. Amplification of TCR beta CDR3 regions used RNA as the template. First-round RT-PCR targeting the TCR CDR3 was performed with the HTBI primer set. TCRdb re-called the multiplex PCR reads through MiXCR, storing one row per CDR3 protein. The sample lists around 450,000 distinct CDR3 sequences; less than 20% were seen once. Sequencing input: blood. The receptors were gathered from a woman aged 18-29 years with Graves' hyperthyroidism.

This clonotype was observed a handful of times. The chain couples TRBV7-8 to TRBJ2-3; tentatively, D is TRBD1 (6 bases). Between the trimmed V and J ends, which lost 5 bases and 2 bases, there was a span of 11 bases. Germline V gene lookup returns CDR1 SGHVS and CDR2 FQNEAQ. The CDR3 consists of 14 residues. The CDR3 reads CASSQDSYTDTQYF. The CDR3 DNA follows: TGTGCCAGCAGCCAGGACAGCTACACAGATACGCAGTATTTT.

This clonotype was seen at least ten times. The chain combines TRBV2 with TRBJ2-7, with 9 bases identical to TRBD2. Germline CDR1 SNHLY, CDR2 FYNNEI. V shed 5 bases and J 2 bases; nucleotides not matched to a gene: 7. The CDR3 has 15 amino acids. The CDR3 reads CASSHKIAGAYEQYF. The DNA of the CDR3 is TGTGCCAGCAGTCACAAAATAGCGGGGGCCTACGAGCAGTACTTC. Full variable domain (outside the CDR3, taken from reference TRBV2 and TRBJ2-7): EPEVTQTPSHQVTQMGQEVILRCVPISNHLYFYWYRQILGQKVEFLVSFYNNEISEKSEIFDDQFSVERPDGSNFTLKIRSTKLEDSAMYFCASSHKIAGAYEQYFGPGTRLTVT.

This clonotype appeared many times. The rearrangement uses TRBV3-1 and TRBJ2-3, with D maybe TRBD1 (7 bases). Germline V lookup: CDR1 LGHDT, CDR2 YNNKEL (reference sequence). This CDR3 is built from 15 residues. The V gene lost 0 bases and the J gene lost 1 base, with 8 bases spanning the gap. The CDR3 nucleotides are TGTGCCAGCAGCCAAGACAGGGGGGGCACAGATACGCAGTATTTT. The encoded protein is CASSQDRGGTDTQYF.

This clonotype has at least ten counts. The chain uses TRBV20-1 and TRBJ2-5; 7 bases map to TRBD2. Germline-derived CDR1 and CDR2 are DFQATT and SNEGSKA (reference sequence). With 6 bases clipped from V and 5 bases from J, the junction kept 6 bases outside the gene matches. CDR3 size: 12 residues. The CDR3 nucleotides are TGCAGTGCGACTAGCTTCGAGGAGACCCAGTACTTC. Its translation is CSATSFEETQYF.

This clonotype was detected ten times or more. This chain connects TRBV6-1 to TRBJ2-1; 9 bases are a match to TRBD1. V dropped 2 bases and J dropped 4; count of bases not matched to a gene: 9. Germline CDR1 MNHNS, CDR2 SASEGT. The CDR3 contains 17 residues. CDR3 sequence reads: CASSERGGTGPYNEQFF. The CDR3 nucleotides are TGTGCCAGCAGTGAAAGGGGAGGGACAGGGCCATACAATGAGCAGTTCTTC.

This clonotype has at least ten counts. The CDR3 region has the DNA TGTGCCAGCAGCTTAGCCAGCAGGGGAGCAGATACGCAGTATTTT. As protein: CASSLASRGADTQYF. V gene TRBV7-9 combines with J gene TRBJ2-3, with D perhaps matching TRBD1 (6 bases). CDR1 SEHNR and CDR2 FQNEAQ come from the germline V gene (reference sequence). Deletions cut 0 bases from V and 4 bases from J, with 11 bases between. This CDR3 has 15 amino acids.

Only a few counts were recorded for this clonotype. The chain recombines TRBV12-3 or TRBV12-4 with TRBJ2-3, with D tentatively TRBD1 or TRBD2 (6 bases each). The V gene lost 1 base and the J gene lost 8 bases, with 19 bases spanning the gap. The CDR3 has 16 amino acids. This chain's CDR3 is CASSLVPGARLGTQYF. CDR3 bases: TGTGCCAGCAGTTTAGTGCCGGGGGCCAGGCTCGGTACGCAGTATTTT.

This clonotype was counted ten times or more. This rearrangement joins TRBV15 to TRBJ2-3; 14 nucleotides line up with TRBD2. J lost 6 bases, V lost 3 bases, and 20 bases had no gene match. This CDR3 is 21 amino acids long. Germline CDR1 LNHNV, CDR2 YYDKDF (reference sequence). CDR3 sequence: CATSSPPFPGLAGAPRDTQYF. The CDR3 DNA follows: TGTGCCACCAGCAGTCCCCCCTTCCCGGGACTAGCGGGGGCCCCGCGGGATACGCAGTATTTT. The complete variable domain, with remaining parts taken from reference TRBV15 and TRBJ2-3, reads DAMVIQNPRYQVTQFGKPVTLSCSQTLNHNVMYWYQQKSSQAPKLLFHYYDKDFNNEADTPDNFQSRRPNTSFCFLDIRSPGLGDTAMYLCATSSPPFPGLAGAPRDTQYFGPGTRLTVL.

This clonotype was counted ten times or more. The chain couples TRBV7-2 to TRBJ2-1; 7 bases are shared with TRBD1. J gave up 10 bases and V 2 bases, and 5 bases lay outside the gene matches. Germline V gene sequence: CDR1 SGHTA, CDR2 FQGNSA. This CDR3 is built from 13 residues. The CDR3 protein is CASSLRGQNEQFF. Here the CDR3 DNA reads TGTGCCAGCAGCTTACGGGGACAGAACGAGCAGTTCTTC.

This chain uses TRBV12-3 or TRBV12-4 with TRBJ2-1, with 8 bases matching TRBD1. The CDR3 contains 16 residues. J was trimmed by 7 bases and V by 3 bases; bases with no gene match: 11. DNA of the CDR3: TGTGCCAGCAGTTTTAGAGGACAGGGTATTAAGAATGAGCAGTTCTTC. It yields the protein CASSFRGQGIKNEQFF.

The chain joins TRBV5-1 to TRBJ1-1; perhaps TRBD1 as D (6 bases). Trimming took off 4 bases at V and 10 bases at J, with 17 bases between the two ends. The germline V gene has CDR1 SGHRS and CDR2 YFSETQ. The CDR3 is 13 residues long. CDR3 DNA sequence: TGCGCCAGCAGCCCCAACCGGGGGGGCTCAGCTTTCTTT. Its translation is CASSPNRGGSAFF.

In this sample, this clonotype turned up many times. This chain joins TRBV3-1 and TRBJ2-3, with D uncertain. V was cut by 2 bases and J by 0 bases, with 9 bases left in between. This CDR3 spans 15 amino acids. Germline V CDR1 and CDR2: LGHDT, YNNKEL (reference sequence). This chain's CDR3 is CASSQMGSSTDTQYF. In DNA, the CDR3 is TGTGCCAGCAGCCAAATGGGCAGTAGCACAGATACGCAGTATTTT.

A remark on this clonotype: Because it lacks the conserved phenylalanine or tryptophan at the end, this CDR3 is likely a read error. The rearrangement links TRBV9 to TRBJ2-3, with 7 bases that match TRBD2. CDR1 is SGDLS and CDR2 is YYNGEE in the germline V gene. This CDR3 is built from 16 residues. V lost 4 bases to trimming and J lost 2 bases; unmatched junction nucleotides: 10. The CDR3 spells CASSPGGGQPTDTQYL. In DNA, the CDR3 is TGTGCCAGCAGCCCTGGGGGAGGGCAGCCCACAGATACGCAGTATCTT.

This clonotype was detected many times. The chain combines TRBV3-1 with TRBJ2-3; 7 bases fit TRBD2. Germline V CDR1 and CDR2: LGHDT, YNNKEL (reference sequence). V shed 2 bases, J shed 2 bases, and the junction held 7 bases outside the gene matches. The CDR3 contains 16 residues. Written as DNA, the CDR3 is TGTGCCAGCAGCCAATTAGCAAGCGGGACCACAGATACGCAGTATTTT. Its translation: CASSQLASGTTDTQYF.

Ten or more counts support this clonotype. This sequence joins TRBV7-9 and TRBJ2-4, with D perhaps matching TRBD1 (6 bases). Germline CDR1 reads SEHNR; CDR2 reads FQNEAQ (reference sequence). Trimming stripped 4 bases from V and 6 bases from J, with 16 bases between. The CDR3 length is 15 residues. CDR3 DNA: TGTGCCAGCAGCTCAAAACGACAGGCCTCAAACATTCAGTACTTC. This gives the protein CASSSKRQASNIQYF.

This clonotype has more than one count but fewer than ten. The rearrangement joins TRBV20-1 to TRBJ2-1, with no clear D. Germline V CDR1 and CDR2: DFQATT, SNEGSKA (reference sequence). This CDR3 comprises 11 residues. V was clipped by 4 bases and J by 5 bases, with 6 bases between them. The CDR3: CSATIDNEQFF. The CDR3 DNA follows: TGCAGTGCTACAATCGACAATGAGCAGTTCTTC.

This clonotype has a count of ten or more. The rearrangement joins TRBV2 to TRBJ1-5; D may be TRBD1 (6 bases). The CDR3 consists of 16 residues. CDR1 is SNHLY, CDR2 FYNNEI, per germline. V lost 7 bases, J lost 6 bases, and 22 bases lay in between. CDR3 region: CASTRGNAVGIQPQHF. CDR3 nucleotide sequence: TGTGCCAGCACCAGGGGTAACGCGGTGGGTATTCAGCCCCAGCATTTT.

This clonotype was detected ten times or more. The rearrangement joins TRBV6-5 to TRBJ1-6; D is possibly TRBD1 (6 bases). Trimming cost V 5 bases and J 0 bases, with 20 bases left between them. There are 19 residues in the CDR3. The V gene's germline CDR1 is MNHEY and CDR2 SVGAGI. The DNA for the CDR3 is TGTGCCAGCAGTCTACAGACAGGTCGACACAGCTCCTATAATTCACCCCTCCACTTT. The encoded protein is CASSLQTGRHSSYNSPLHF.

This clonotype was observed a few times. The chain combines TRBV24-1 with TRBJ2-6, with a tentative D call TRBD2 (5 bases). This CDR3 is 16 amino acids long. V was cut by 2 bases and J by 0 bases, with 7 bases left in between. Germline loops: CDR1 KGHDR, CDR2 SFDVKD. The CDR3 DNA reads TGTGCCACCAGTGATTATCGGGGCTCTGGGGCCAACGTCCTGACTTTC. It encodes CATSDYRGSGANVLTF.

This clonotype was seen ten or more times. This CDR3 reads CASSQVGVSEQFF. In nucleotides, the CDR3 is TGTGCCAGCAGCCAAGTGGGGGTGAGTGAGCAGTTCTTC. The chain couples TRBV3-1 to TRBJ2-1; the D call may be TRBD1 or TRBD2 (5 bases each). Germline V lookup: CDR1 LGHDT, CDR2 YNNKEL (reference sequence). This CDR3 has 13 amino acids. V was clipped by 1 base and J by 9 bases, with 10 bases between them.

This clonotype was counted a few times. The chain employs TRBV7-3 and TRBJ2-5; TRBD2 agrees at 11 bases. The V gene end was trimmed by 4 bases and the J gene end by 5 bases; junction bases not matched to a gene: 3. The CDR3 contains 14 residues. Germline lookup yields CDR1 SGHTA and CDR2 FQGTGA. Here the CDR3 DNA reads TGTGCCAGCAGCTCACTAGCGGGAGCGGAGACCCAGTACTTC. Translation: CASSSLAGAETQYF.